The present TCR beta chain was sequenced within a study of blood T cell repertoires in COVID-19 (dated by TCRdb to about 2020). General notes on the study: Samples from collaborators originated in the United States, Italy and Spain and spanned both the acute and convalescent phases of COVID-19. HLA class I and class II types, where available, came from metadata supplied by the sample provider rather than from assay-based typing. Sample metadata almost always included a de-identified subject ID, COVID-19 status, age in years and sex. Deeply sampled blood TCRbeta repertoires from subjects exposed to, actively infected with, or recovered from COVID-19 were included in the dataset. The samples were drawn from two sources: the first 160 participants of the ongoing ImmuneRACE study, and 950 to 1,500 subjects contributed by 6 global collaborators. The prospective study material was composed of cDNA or gDNA derived from T cells, B-cell-depleted T cells, or PBMCs. The repertoires were made available in a free public database intended to serve as a resource for research on the immune response to SARS-CoV-2.

CDR1 MNHEY and CDR2 SMNVEV are derived from the germline V gene (reference sequence). Unmatched junction bases come to 4, with V trimmed by 3 bases and J by 5 bases. The cysteine opens and the phenylalanine closes a CDR3 of 15 amino acids. The entry retains the CDR3 DNA only, 45 bases that are in frame from base 1. A word on this clone: Its antigen target is currently unknown. Per-base quality was not reported, and no clone a single base away is much larger than it.

Summary of the overall study and its limitations: Clinical and demographic metadata were provided uncurated, with the amount varying by source and participant.

TCRbeta CDR3 regions were amplified from genomic DNA using the immunoSEQ Assay, a bias-controlled multiplex PCR. The authors' pipeline ran thus. The number of nucleated cells in each sample was estimated from the amplification of reference gene primers within the assay. To quantify the absolute abundance of each unique TCRbeta CDR3 rearrangement, sequence reads were collapsed and filtered. For each sample, productive Simpson clonality was calculated as the square root of Simpson's diversity index across productive rearrangements. The table comes from immuneACCESS by way of TCRdb, which keeps in-frame sequences with V and J called. Part of the clones is missing from these tables; in studies checked, under half for an unresolved V gene and the rest for unknown reasons. The DNA was the basis for D and trimming; V, J and clone size are from that table. In all, the sample holds 300,000 to 450,000 clones, and 81% of those were seen once. The top ten clones comprise 0.85% to 1.3% of the sample.

Collaborating institutions collected whole blood in K2EDTA tubes following their own protocols. For TCRbeta analysis, collaborators shipped samples as frozen whole blood, isolated PBMCs, or DNA extracted from either of those sample types. Sequenced sample: peripheral blood. The receptor comes from a human donor with acute or convalescent COVID-19. The donor label of this sample is uncertain. The receptor chain draws on TRBV27 and TRBJ1-6; TRBD1 lines up with 7 middle nucleotides. In nucleotides, the sequence is TGTGCCAGCAGTTTTTTCGGGACAGATAATTCACCCCTCCACTTT. Its amino acids are CASSFFGTDNSPLHF.